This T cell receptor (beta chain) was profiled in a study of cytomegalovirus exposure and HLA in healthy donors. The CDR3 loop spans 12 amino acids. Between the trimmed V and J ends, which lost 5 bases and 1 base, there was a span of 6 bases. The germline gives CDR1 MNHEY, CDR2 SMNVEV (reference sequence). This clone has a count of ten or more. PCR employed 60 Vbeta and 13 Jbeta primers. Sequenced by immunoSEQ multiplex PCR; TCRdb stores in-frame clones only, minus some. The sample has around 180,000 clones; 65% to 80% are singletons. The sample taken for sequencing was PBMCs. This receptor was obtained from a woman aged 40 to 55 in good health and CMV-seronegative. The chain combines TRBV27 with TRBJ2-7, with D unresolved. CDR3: CASSRGSYEQYF. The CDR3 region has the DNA TGTGCCAGCAGTCGAGGTTCCTACGAGCAGTACTTC.